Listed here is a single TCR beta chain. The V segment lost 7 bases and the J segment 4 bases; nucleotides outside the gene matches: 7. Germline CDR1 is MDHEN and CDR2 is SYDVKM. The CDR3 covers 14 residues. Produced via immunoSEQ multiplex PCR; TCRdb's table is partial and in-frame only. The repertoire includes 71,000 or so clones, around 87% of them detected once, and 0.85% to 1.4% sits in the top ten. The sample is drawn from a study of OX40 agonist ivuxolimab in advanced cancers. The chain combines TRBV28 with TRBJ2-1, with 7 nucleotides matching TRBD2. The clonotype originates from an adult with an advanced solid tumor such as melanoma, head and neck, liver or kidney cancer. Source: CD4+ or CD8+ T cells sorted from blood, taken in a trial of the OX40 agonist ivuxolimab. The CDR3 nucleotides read TGTGCCAGCACCGAGGGAGGGTCTTACAATGAGCAGTTCTTC. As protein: CASTEGGSYNEQFF.